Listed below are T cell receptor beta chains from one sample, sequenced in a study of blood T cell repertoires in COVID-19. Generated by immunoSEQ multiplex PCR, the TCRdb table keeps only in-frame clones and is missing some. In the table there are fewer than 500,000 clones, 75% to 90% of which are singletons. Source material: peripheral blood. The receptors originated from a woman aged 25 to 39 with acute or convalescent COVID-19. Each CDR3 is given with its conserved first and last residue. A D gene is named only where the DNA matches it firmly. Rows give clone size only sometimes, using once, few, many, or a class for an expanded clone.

DNA: TGTGCCAGCAGTTTTCGGGGTGAGCAGTTCTTC; CDR3: CASSFRGEQFF; size: -; D: -; V: TRBV12-3/TRBV12-4; J: TRBJ2-1
DNA: TGTGCCAGCGAGCCGATCCATACCACCGACAATGAGCAGTTCTTC; CDR3: CASEPIHTTDNEQFF; size: -; D: -; V: TRBV11-2; J: TRBJ2-1
DNA: TGTGCCAGTACAGGGTCGGGAGAAAAACTGTTTTTT; CDR3: CASTGSGEKLFF; size: once; D: -; V: TRBV6-5; J: TRBJ1-4
DNA: TGTGCCAGCAGTAAAGGGGGCGCAAACTATGGCTACACCTTC; CDR3: CASSKGGANYGYTF; size: once; D: TRBD1; V: TRBV28; J: TRBJ1-2
DNA: TGCGCCAGCAGCTTGGCCAACGGGGGGGACGACGAGCAGTACTTC; CDR3: CASSLANGGDDEQYF; size: -; D: TRBD2; V: TRBV5-1; J: TRBJ2-7
DNA: TGTGCCAGCAGGTCGGGAGGGCCAGTCACTGAAGCTTTCTTT; CDR3: CASRSGGPVTEAFF; size: -; D: -; V: TRBV28; J: TRBJ1-1
DNA: TGTGCCAGCCCCCCTGGGCCTCTTGGGGAGAAAAAACTGTTTTTT; CDR3: CASPPGPLGEKKLFF; size: -; D: -; V: TRBV2; J: TRBJ1-4
DNA: TGTGCCTGGAGTTACGGGACTGTCGTTCCCTACGAGCAGTACTTC; CDR3: CAWSYGTVVPYEQYF; size: -; D: -; V: TRBV30; J: TRBJ2-7
DNA: TGTGCCAGTAGTATGGGGACAGCCTTTAATCAGCCCCAGCATTTT; CDR3: CASSMGTAFNQPQHF; size: -; D: TRBD1; V: TRBV19; J: TRBJ1-5
DNA: TGTGCCAGCTCAACCGGACTGGGTCTCTTCTCTGAAGCTTTCTTT; CDR3: CASSTGLGLFSEAFF; size: -; D: -; V: TRBV18; J: TRBJ1-1
DNA: TGTGCCAGCAGCTTACTCCAGGGAGGGTCCCACGAGCAGTACTTC; CDR3: CASSLLQGGSHEQYF; size: once; D: TRBD2; V: TRBV7-2; J: TRBJ2-7
DNA: TGCGCCAGCAGCTTGGAAGGGGCGTCAGATACGCAGTATTTT; CDR3: CASSLEGASDTQYF; size: -; D: -; V: TRBV5-1; J: TRBJ2-3
DNA: TGTGCCAGCAGTCACCAACTAGAAATAACTCAGCCCCAGCATTTT; CDR3: CASSHQLEITQPQHF; size: -; D: -; V: TRBV6-5; J: TRBJ1-5
DNA: TGTGCCAGCAGCAACTTATACGAGCAGTACTTC; CDR3: CASSNLYEQYF; size: -; D: -; V: TRBV5-5; J: TRBJ2-7
DNA: TGCGCCAGCAGCCAAGTAATTGCGGGTTCCGGGGAGCTGTTTTTT; CDR3: CASSQVIAGSGELFF; size: -; D: -; V: TRBV4-1; J: TRBJ2-2
DNA: TGTGCCAGCAGTGAAGCGCTCTGGACAGCCTATGGCTACACCTTC; CDR3: CASSEALWTAYGYTF; size: -; D: -; V: TRBV2; J: TRBJ1-2
DNA: TGTGCCAGTAGGGGGGACAGGGGTAAATTCACTGAAGCTTTCTTT; CDR3: CASRGDRGKFTEAFF; size: -; D: TRBD1; V: TRBV19; J: TRBJ1-1
DNA: TGTGCCAGCAGCCCGAACAGGTCCCCCTACGAGCAGTACTTC; CDR3: CASSPNRSPYEQYF; size: -; D: -; V: TRBV11-3; J: TRBJ2-7
DNA: TGTGCCAGCTCCTTGACTTTGAGCGCAGATACGCAGTATTTT; CDR3: CASSLTLSADTQYF; size: -; D: -; V: TRBV19; J: TRBJ2-3
DNA: TGTGCCAGCAGCGGACGAACTGGACTAGCGGGGACAAGCTCCTACGAGCAGTACTTC; CDR3: CASSGRTGLAGTSSYEQYF; size: -; D: TRBD2; V: TRBV5-4; J: TRBJ2-7
DNA: TGTGCCAGCAGCGGGGACTACAACAATGAGCAGTTCTTC; CDR3: CASSGDYNNEQFF; size: -; D: TRBD2; V: TRBV2; J: TRBJ2-1
DNA: TGTGCCAGCAGTCAACAACGGAACACTGAAGCTTTCTTT; CDR3: CASSQQRNTEAFF; size: -; D: -; V: TRBV12-3/TRBV12-4; J: TRBJ1-1
DNA: TGTGCCAGCAGCTGGGCCCTAAATTCACCCCTCCACTTT; CDR3: CASSWALNSPLHF; size: -; D: -; V: TRBV7-2; J: TRBJ1-6
DNA: TGTGCCAGCAGGTTACTCGTCGGGGAGCAGTTCTTC; CDR3: CASRLLVGEQFF; size: -; D: -; V: TRBV28; J: TRBJ2-1
DNA: TGTGCCAGTAGTATCGGGGACAGGAGCTATCAGCCCCAGCATTTT; CDR3: CASSIGDRSYQPQHF; size: -; D: TRBD1; V: TRBV19; J: TRBJ1-5
DNA: TGTGCCAGCAGTTACTTTCGGAACTATGGCTACACCTTC; CDR3: CASSYFRNYGYTF; size: -; D: -; V: TRBV6-5; J: TRBJ1-2
DNA: TGTGCCAGCAGCTCCCAGGGGGTGCTGTACGAGCAGTACTTC; CDR3: CASSSQGVLYEQYF; size: -; D: TRBD1; V: TRBV11-2; J: TRBJ2-7
DNA: TGTGCCAGCAGCCCTAGCGGGGAGGAGACCCAGTACTTC; CDR3: CASSPSGEETQYF; size: -; D: TRBD2; V: TRBV12-3/TRBV12-4; J: TRBJ2-5
DNA: TGTGCCAGCAGCTTAGGACAGGGGGGCACAGATACGCAGTATTTT; CDR3: CASSLGQGGTDTQYF; size: -; D: TRBD1; V: TRBV7-9; J: TRBJ2-3
DNA: TGTGCCAGCAGCCCCAGGACAGTTGAGAACACTGAAGCTTTCTTT; CDR3: CASSPRTVENTEAFF; size: few; D: -; V: TRBV5-5; J: TRBJ1-1
DNA: TGTGCCAGCAGTTACGGCGGGGGGATCAATGAGCAGTTCTTC; CDR3: CASSYGGGINEQFF; size: -; D: TRBD2; V: TRBV6-2/TRBV6-3; J: TRBJ2-1
DNA: TGCGCCAGCAGCCATGGGGGACAGGGTAATTTCTATGGCTACACCTTC; CDR3: CASSHGGQGNFYGYTF; size: few; D: TRBD1; V: TRBV4-1; J: TRBJ1-2
DNA: TGTGCCAGCAGTTCTGGACTGCTCTCTGGAAACACCATATATTTT; CDR3: CASSSGLLSGNTIYF; size: -; D: -; V: TRBV28; J: TRBJ1-3
DNA: TGTGCCAGCAGTTTTAGGGGAGGCAACGAGCAGTACTTC; CDR3: CASSFRGGNEQYF; size: -; D: -; V: TRBV12-3/TRBV12-4; J: TRBJ2-7
DNA: TGCAGTGCCATCACAGGGGTCGGCTACACCTTC; CDR3: CSAITGVGYTF; size: -; D: TRBD1; V: TRBV20-1; J: TRBJ1-2
DNA: TGTGCCAGCAGTCACAAACAGGGGGCGAGCACTGAAGCTTTCTTT; CDR3: CASSHKQGASTEAFF; size: -; D: TRBD1; V: TRBV6-2/TRBV6-3; J: TRBJ1-1
DNA: TGTGCCAGCTCACTGGGACTGGGGAACGTCCTGACTTTC; CDR3: CASSLGLGNVLTF; size: -; D: -; V: TRBV18; J: TRBJ2-6
DNA: TGTGCCAGCAGACACAGGGACAGCGTTGGCACCATATATTTT; CDR3: CASRHRDSVGTIYF; size: -; D: TRBD1; V: TRBV27; J: TRBJ1-3
DNA: TGTGCCAGCAGCGTCCATCGGCCCGGGGGGAATTCACCCCTCCACTTT; CDR3: CASSVHRPGGNSPLHF; size: -; D: -; V: TRBV3-1/TRBV3-2; J: TRBJ1-6
DNA: TGTGCCAGCAGGAGCGATACCGGGGAGCTGTTTTTT; CDR3: CASRSDTGELFF; size: once; D: -; V: TRBV2; J: TRBJ2-2
DNA: TGTGCCAGCAGCTCCCAGGGGGCAGATACGCAGTATTTT; CDR3: CASSSQGADTQYF; size: -; D: TRBD1; V: TRBV7-3; J: TRBJ2-3
DNA: TGTGCCAGCAAGTGGGGAGGGACTGAAGCTTTCTTT; CDR3: CASKWGGTEAFF; size: -; D: -; V: TRBV2; J: TRBJ1-1
DNA: TGTGCCAGCAGTTTAGCCGCTAACTATGGCTACACCTTC; CDR3: CASSLAANYGYTF; size: -; D: -; V: TRBV12-3/TRBV12-4; J: TRBJ1-2
DNA: TGTGCCAGCAGCAAAATAGGGGACAGTACTGACCGAGAGACCCAGTACTTC; CDR3: CASSKIGDSTDRETQYF; size: -; D: -; V: TRBV21-1; J: TRBJ2-5
DNA: TGTGCCAGCAGCTCCGGACTGAACAATGAGCAGTTCTTC; CDR3: CASSSGLNNEQFF; size: -; D: -; V: TRBV5-4; J: TRBJ2-1
DNA: TGTGCCAGCAGTTTACCCGGGCAGGGGACGTTGGCGCAGTACTTC; CDR3: CASSLPGQGTLAQYF; size: -; D: -; V: TRBV28; J: TRBJ2-7
DNA: TGTGCCAGTAGTTCCGTTGCTGAAGCTTTCTTT; CDR3: CASSSVAEAFF; size: once; D: -; V: TRBV19; J: TRBJ1-1
DNA: TGTGCCAGCAGGACGGACAGGGGTAACTATGGCTACACCTTC; CDR3: CASRTDRGNYGYTF; size: -; D: TRBD1; V: TRBV6-5; J: TRBJ1-2
DNA: TGTGCCAGCAGCGAGGGGGTTTCCTATAATTCACCCCTCCACTTT; CDR3: CASSEGVSYNSPLHF; size: -; D: -; V: TRBV9; J: TRBJ1-6
DNA: TGTGCCAGCAGCGAGGGTTACATGGATGAGCAGTTCTTC; CDR3: CASSEGYMDEQFF; size: -; D: -; V: TRBV28; J: TRBJ2-1
DNA: TGTGCCACCAGTGATTCCAGGGGGGCCCACGAGCAGTACTTC; CDR3: CATSDSRGAHEQYF; size: -; D: -; V: TRBV24-1; J: TRBJ2-7
DNA: TGTGCCAGCAGCCCCTTTGACAGCCCCAAAAACATTCAGTACTTC; CDR3: CASSPFDSPKNIQYF; size: -; D: -; V: TRBV7-2; J: TRBJ2-4
DNA: TGCGCCAGCAGTCCTTCAGGGGAGTCTGGGGCCAACGTCCTGACTTTC; CDR3: CASSPSGESGANVLTF; size: -; D: -; V: TRBV5-1; J: TRBJ2-6
DNA: TGTGCCAGCAGCCTCGGACTATTAAACAATGAGCAGTTCTTC; CDR3: CASSLGLLNNEQFF; size: -; D: -; V: TRBV6-6; J: TRBJ2-1
DNA: TGTGCCAGCAGCCACGGGACTAGCGGACAAGAGACCCAGTACTTC; CDR3: CASSHGTSGQETQYF; size: -; D: TRBD2; V: TRBV27; J: TRBJ2-5
DNA: TGCGCCAGCAGCTTGGTGGTTGCAGGCAAAAACATTCAGTACTTC; CDR3: CASSLVVAGKNIQYF; size: -; D: -; V: TRBV5-1; J: TRBJ2-4
DNA: TGCGCCAGCAGTGAGGGCAACACTGAAGCTTTCTTT; CDR3: CASSEGNTEAFF; size: -; D: -; V: TRBV10-2; J: TRBJ1-1
DNA: TGTGCCAGCAGCCTAAACAGGGCCCAGCCCCAGCATTTT; CDR3: CASSLNRAQPQHF; size: -; D: -; V: TRBV3-1/TRBV3-2; J: TRBJ1-5
DNA: TGCGCCAGCAGCCAGGGACAGCTGAACACTGAAGCTTTCTTT; CDR3: CASSQGQLNTEAFF; size: -; D: TRBD1; V: TRBV5-1; J: TRBJ1-1